This TCR beta chain was documented in a study of blood T cell repertoires in COVID-19. Across the whole study: Researchers got acute and convalescent COVID-19 samples from the United States, Italy and Spain. T cells, B-cell-depleted T cells, or PBMCs supplied cDNA or gDNA.

Only in-frame clones appear in the TCRdb table, and some are missing; sequencing was by immunoSEQ multiplex PCR. The repertoire holds about 95,000 clones, with 87% as singletons. This clone was seen only once. The CDR3 totals 15 residues. The germline V gene has CDR1 MGHDK and CDR2 SYGVNS. The J segment lost 8 bases and the V segment lost 1 base, leaving 5 bases of the junction unmatched. Sequencing was carried out using peripheral blood. This receptor was obtained from a human donor in a cohort sampled during active COVID-19. V gene TRBV25-1 combines with J gene TRBJ1-4; 9 bases line up with TRBD1. DNA for the CDR3: TGTGCCAGCAGTGAATGGGGGACAGGGTGGGAAAAACTGTTTTTT. Translating gives CASSEWGTGWEKLFF.